The clone carrying this T cell receptor (beta chain) was found many times. The antigen is unknown. These data are taken from a study of T cells in Graves' hyperthyroidism and ophthalmopathy. Study-wide findings and caveats: Ophthalmopathy could be told apart from stable hyperthyroidism with a 13 V-J model. Ophthalmopathy prediction by the model preceded onset by a median approximately six months. Blood also contained most expanded thyroid clonotypes above 0.001.

Pregnant or lactating patients were excluded, as were those with uncontrolled infection or other autoimmune disease. TCR beta CDR3 sequences were amplified from RNA transcripts. In the first-round RT-PCR of the TCR CDR3, the HTBI primer set was used. TCRdb passed the multiplex PCR reads through MiXCR, listing each CDR3 protein once. The table lists about 360,000 distinct CDR3 sequences, under 15% of them singletons, with 9.2% in the top ten. The CDR3 has 15 residues. CDR1 and CDR2 from the germline V gene are KGHSH and LQKENI. The ends were cut back, 0 bases at V and 4 bases at J, with 12 bases in the middle.

The sample comprised blood. This receptor was obtained from a woman between 18 and 29 years old with Graves' hyperthyroidism. The chain employs TRBV18 and TRBJ1-1, with a tentative D call TRBD1 (5 bases). The CDR3 reads CASSPPWGESTEAFF. CDR3 DNA sequence: TGTGCCAGCTCACCACCTTGGGGCGAGAGCACTGAAGCTTTCTTT.